The present T cell receptor (beta chain) was sequenced within a study of response to subunit inactivated influenza vaccine. Findings of the study overall: With each seasonal influenza vaccination, the authors suggested, few new T cells are recruited.

TCRdb called the RT-PCR reads again in MiXCR, with one record for every CDR3 protein. Of about 580,000 distinct CDR3 sequences in the sample, 11% to 15% were seen once. A note on this clonotype: The antigen is undetermined.

Trimming shortened V by 5 bases and J by 5 bases, and 16 bases separated the two germline ends. Germline V gene lookup returns CDR1 SGHRS and CDR2 YFSETQ. This CDR3 is 14 amino acids long. The sequencing used PBMCs from blood, collected about 13 days after vaccination. This receptor was obtained from a man aged 50 to 59 who received an inactivated influenza vaccine. V usage is TRBV5-1 and J usage is TRBJ2-5; a weak D match, TRBD2 (6 bases). The CDR3 loop is CASRTGSARETQYF. DNA for the CDR3: TGCGCCAGCAGAACCGGGAGCGCAAGGGAGACCCAGTACTTC.